This T cell receptor (beta chain) is drawn from a study of tumor-infiltrating lymphocytes in primary liver carcinoma. Background on the study: Spanning 4.2 to 10 cm, the tumors were T1-T3 N0M0.

Without any cell sorting, 20-30 mg of bulk tissue yielded co-extracted RNA and DNA. From around 520 ng of total RNA, TCR beta-specific cDNA was reverse-transcribed using a constant-region primer. ARM-PCR was slightly modified, and three nested multiplex PCR rounds with it gave rise to the TCR beta libraries. TRBV1-TRBV30 forward primers paired with a C-beta reverse primer were used in the first two PCR rounds, which ran approximately 10 cycles each. TCRdb reprocessed the multiplex PCR reads with MiXCR, giving one entry per CDR3 protein. The table lists more than 90,000 distinct CDR3 sequences, around 66% of them singletons. The germline CDR1 and CDR2 sequences are SGHNT and YENEEA. The CDR3 totals 17 residues.

The chain combines TRBV11-3 with TRBJ2-1; tentative D call: TRBD2 (7 bases). The specimen sequenced was liver tumor tissue from sampling region 2. The subset denotes: tumor region T2, inferior pole. The source of this sequence is a woman aged 60 to 75 with primary liver carcinoma and hepatitis B virus infection. CDR3: CACSSRGARTMGNEQFF. The CDR3 DNA is TGTGCTTGCAGCTCCCGGGGGGCGCGGACGATGGGCAATGAGCAGTTCTTC.